This TCR gamma chain originates from a study of human gamma delta and Vdelta1 T cells. Relative to its sample, this clone is large (0.1 to 1%). Germline V gene data show CDR1 as EGSTGY and CDR2 as YDSYTSSV. V lost 4 bases, J lost 7 bases, and 6 bases stayed unmatched. CDR3 size: 13 residues. TCRdb reapplied CATT to the PCR reads. The sample comprises just over 600 gamma-chain clones, roughly an eighth of which are singletons, and 56% rests with the top ten. Specimen: Vdelta1 gamma-delta T cells from blood. This TCR derives from a human donor in good health. The V gene is TRGV4, the J gene TRGJP1. This CDR3 reads CATWDGHGWFKIF. The DNA of the CDR3 is TGTGCCACCTGGGACGGACATGGTTGGTTCAAGATATTT.